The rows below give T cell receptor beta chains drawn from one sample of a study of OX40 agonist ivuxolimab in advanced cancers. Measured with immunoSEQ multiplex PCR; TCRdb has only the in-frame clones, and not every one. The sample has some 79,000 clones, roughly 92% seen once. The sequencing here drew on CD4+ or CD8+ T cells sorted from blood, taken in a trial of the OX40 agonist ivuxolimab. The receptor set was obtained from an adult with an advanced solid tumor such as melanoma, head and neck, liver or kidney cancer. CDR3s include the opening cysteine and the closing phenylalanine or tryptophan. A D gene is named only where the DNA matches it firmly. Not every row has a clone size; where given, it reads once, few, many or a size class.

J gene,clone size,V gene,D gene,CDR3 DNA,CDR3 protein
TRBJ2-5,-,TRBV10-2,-,TGCGCCACCCGAGAATCTGACCTCGTTAAGACCCAGTACTTC,CATRESDLVKTQYF
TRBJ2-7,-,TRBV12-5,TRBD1,TGTGCTAGTGGTTTCTCTCGGACAGGGTCCTACGAGCAGTACTTC,CASGFSRTGSYEQYF
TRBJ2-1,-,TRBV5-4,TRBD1,TGTGCCAGCAGCTACTTATCCGGGACAGGGGTGGATGAGCAGTTCTTC,CASSYLSGTGVDEQFF
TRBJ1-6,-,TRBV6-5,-,TGTGCCAGCACCAAAAAGGCAGGGGATAATTCACCCCTCCACTTT,CASTKKAGDNSPLHF
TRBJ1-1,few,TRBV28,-,TGTGCCAGCAGCTGGACTGGGAAAGCTTTCTTT,CASSWTGKAFF
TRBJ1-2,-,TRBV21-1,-,TGTGCCAGCAGCAAGGGAGGGAATGGCTACACCTTC,CASSKGGNGYTF
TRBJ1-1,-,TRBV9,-,TGTGCCAGCAGCAGCCGGACGGTAGGGAACACTGAAGCTTTCTTT,CASSSRTVGNTEAFF
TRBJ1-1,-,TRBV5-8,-,TGTGCCAGCAGCTTGGCGGGAAACACTGAAGCTTTCTTT,CASSLAGNTEAFF
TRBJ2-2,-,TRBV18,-,TGTGCCAGCTCACCCCGACAGGCCTCGAACACCGGGGAGCTGTTTTTT,CASSPRQASNTGELFF
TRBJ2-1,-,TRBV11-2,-,TGTGCCAGCAGTTTAAAAGCGGGACAGCCGAGTCTTGAGCAGTTCTTC,CASSLKAGQPSLEQFF
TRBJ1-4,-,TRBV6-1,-,TGTGCCAGCAGTGAATACTCCGACAAGGTCAAGACTAATGAAAAACTGTTTTTT,CASSEYSDKVKTNEKLFF
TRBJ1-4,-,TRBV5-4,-,TGTGCCAGCAGGTCAACAGGGTCTAATGAAAAACTGTTTTTT,CASRSTGSNEKLFF
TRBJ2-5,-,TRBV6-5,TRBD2,TGTGCCAGCAGTTTCCTTACGGGAGGGGAGCAAGAGACCCAGTACTTC,CASSFLTGGEQETQYF
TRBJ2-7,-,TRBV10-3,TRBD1,TGTGCCATCACCAAGGGACAGGGGAGCTCCTACGAGCAGTACTTC,CAITKGQGSSYEQYF
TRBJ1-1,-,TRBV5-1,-,TGCGCCAGCAGCTCCTCCCCTCGGGGACCCCTCATGAACACTGAAGCTTTCTTT,CASSSSPRGPLMNTEAFF
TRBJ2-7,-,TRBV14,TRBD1,TGTGCCAGCAGCCAAGGACAGGGACCATCCTACGAGCAGTACTTC,CASSQGQGPSYEQYF
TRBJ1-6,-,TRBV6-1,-,TGTGCCAGCAGTGAACAGGGAAACAATAATTCACCCCTCCACTTT,CASSEQGNNNSPLHF
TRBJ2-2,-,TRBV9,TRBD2,TGTGCCAGCAGCGTTCTAGCGGGAGGGTCGAACACCGGGGAGCTGTTTTTT,CASSVLAGGSNTGELFF
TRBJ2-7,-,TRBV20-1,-,TGCAGTGCTAGAGTGGGATATGAGCAGTACTTC,CSARVGYEQYF
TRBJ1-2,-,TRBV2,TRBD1,TGTGCCAGCAGGCTACAGGGGGGATATTATGGCTACACCTTC,CASRLQGGYYGYTF
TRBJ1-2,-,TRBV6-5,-,TGTGCCAGCAGTTACTCGCCCCGGGTGAAGCGGGGCTACACCTTC,CASSYSPRVKRGYTF
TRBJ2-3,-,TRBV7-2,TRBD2,TGTGCCAGCAGCACGCAACCGGGACTAGCGGGTGCGCAGTATTTT,CASSTQPGLAGAQYF
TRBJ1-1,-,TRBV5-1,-,TGCGCCAGCAGCTTGCAGGATTTGAACACTGAAGCTTTCTTT,CASSLQDLNTEAFF
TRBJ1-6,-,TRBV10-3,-,TGTGCCATCAGTGAGCCTCCGAGACGGGACTATAATTCACCCCTCCACTTT,CAISEPPRRDYNSPLHF
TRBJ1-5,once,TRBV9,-,TGTGCCAGCAGCCAAGGGAGGGGGACCAATCAGCCCCAGCATTTT,CASSQGRGTNQPQHF
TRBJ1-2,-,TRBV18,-,TGTGCCAGCTCACCATTGTTTCAGGGCCCCTATGGCTACACCTTC,CASSPLFQGPYGYTF
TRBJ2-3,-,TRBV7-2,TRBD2,TGTGCCAGCAGCGCAACTAGCGGGAGCGGCCGTAATACGCAGTATTTT,CASSATSGSGRNTQYF
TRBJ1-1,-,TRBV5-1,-,TGCGCCAGCAGCTTGTGGCCAGCTAGGGGAGCTTTCTTT,CASSLWPARGAFF